One sample yielded the 8 T cell receptor beta chains listed below, sequenced in a study of T cell responses to AZD1222 COVID-19 vaccine. Assay: immunoSEQ multiplex PCR; the TCRdb copy retains only in-frame clones and omits some. The sample shows roughly 140,000 clones, 75% to 90% of them seen only once. Sequencing used peripheral blood, obtained on day 0 of AZD1222 vaccination. All receptors come from an adult in good health.

The rearrangement links TRBV9 to TRBJ2-6; D unclear. With 3 bases removed from V and 0 bases from J, the gap between germline ends came to 7 bases. Germline V gene data show CDR1 as SGDLS and CDR2 as YYNGEE. There are 15 residues in the CDR3. CDR3 nucleotides: TGTGCCAGCAGCGCCCCGAGCTCTGGGGCCAACGTCCTGACTTTC. Translated, it gives CASSAPSSGANVLTF.

The V call is TRBV28, the J call TRBJ1-5, with D perhaps matching TRBD1 (6 bases). This CDR3 is built from 16 residues. Germline CDR1 reads MDHEN; CDR2 reads SYDVKM. V was shortened by 6 bases and J by 0 bases, with 15 bases between the two germline ends. This chain's CDR3 is CASSPGTSYSNQPQHF. The CDR3 DNA reads TGTGCCAGCAGCCCCGGGACAAGTTATAGCAATCAGCCCCAGCATTTT.

The V call is TRBV30, the J call TRBJ1-1; 7 bases map to TRBD1. The germline V gene has CDR1 GTSNPN and CDR2 SVGIG (reference sequence). This CDR3 is built from 13 residues. The J segment lost 8 bases and the V segment lost 1 base, leaving 7 bases of the junction unmatched. The CDR3 sequence: CAWSESRDREAFF. The CDR3 region has the DNA TGTGCCTGGAGTGAATCCCGGGACAGAGAAGCTTTCTTT.

The CDR3 region has the DNA TGCGCCAGCAGCTTGGGTGTGTACAACACTGAAGCTTTCTTT. It translates to CASSLGVYNTEAFF. This sequence joins TRBV5-1 and TRBJ1-1; the D is unclear. Trimming stripped 0 bases from V and 2 bases from J, with 8 bases between. CDR3 length equals 14 residues. Germline lookup yields CDR1 SGHRS and CDR2 YFSETQ.

The rearrangement uses TRBV15 and TRBJ1-2, with D uncertain. Germline CDR1 and CDR2: LNHNV and YYDKDF (reference sequence). V was shortened by 5 bases and J by 5 bases, with 18 bases between the two germline ends. CDR3 length: 15 residues. CDR3 bases: TGTGCCACCAGCGTAGGTCAGGTCGTATCTTATGGCTACACCTTC. Amino acid sequence: CATSVGQVVSYGYTF.

This chain's CDR3 is CASSLGVSGNTIYF. CDR3 nucleotides: TGTGCCAGCAGTTTGGGGGTCTCTGGAAACACCATATATTTT. This chain joins TRBV6-5 and TRBJ1-3, with a weak D call TRBD1 (5 bases). Germline assignment: CDR1 MNHEY and CDR2 SVGAGI. Trimming stripped 4 bases from V and 0 bases from J, with 7 bases between. The CDR3 totals 14 residues.

V usage is TRBV12-5 and J usage is TRBJ1-5; no firm D call. Germline CDR1 reads LGHNT; CDR2 reads FRNRAP. The CDR3 has 14 amino acids. V lost 0 bases, J lost 5 bases, and 8 bases lay in between. This CDR3 is CASGLVSGYQPQHF. CDR3 coding DNA: TGTGCTAGTGGTTTGGTGTCCGGGTATCAGCCCCAGCATTTT.

The genes are TRBV7-8 and TRBJ2-2; D may match TRBD1 or TRBD2 (5 bases each). Between the trimmed V and J ends, which lost 7 bases and 5 bases, there was a span of 14 bases. The germline CDR1 and CDR2 sequences are SGHVS and FQNEAQ. There are 14 residues in the CDR3. The CDR3 nucleotides read TGTGCCAGCAACGAAGCAGGGAGAACCGGGGAGCTGTTTTTT. The encoded protein is CASNEAGRTGELFF.